The 32 T cell receptor beta chains below were found in one sample sequenced in a study of T cell changes during pregnancy in multiple sclerosis. Produced via immunoSEQ multiplex PCR; TCRdb's table is partial and in-frame only. The sample contains about 62,000 clones, approximately 93% of which appear only once. This specimen was CD8+ T cells from peripheral blood mononuclear cells, taken in the second trimester of pregnancy. These receptors all stem from a female donor with multiple sclerosis, enrolled in a pregnancy study.

The gene calls are TRBV7-6 and TRBJ2-2; TRBD2 matches at 13 bases. Unmatched junction bases numbered 3, after V lost 3 bases and J lost 8 bases. The germline CDR1 and CDR2 sequences are SGHVS and FNYEAQ. The CDR3 extends over 15 amino acids. CDR3 loop: CASSLGTSGAGELFF. The CDR3 bases are TGTGCCAGCAGCTTGGGGACTAGCGGGGCTGGGGAGCTGTTTTTT. Drawing the rest from reference TRBV7-6 and TRBJ2-2, the complete variable domain is GAGVSQSPRYKVTKRGQDVALRCDPISGHVSLYWYRQALGQGPEFLTYFNYEAQQDKSGLPNDRFSAERPEGSISTLTIQRTEQRDSAMYRCASSLGTSGAGELFFGEGSRLTVL.

The gene calls are TRBV9 and TRBJ2-1, with D perhaps TRBD2 (6 bases). The CDR3 has 14 residues. V was trimmed by 0 bases and J by 7 bases, leaving 11 bases between them. Germline V gives CDR1 SGDLS, CDR2 YYNGEE. The CDR3 here is CASSVDRLENEQFF. The CDR3 DNA follows: TGTGCCAGCAGCGTAGATAGACTAGAGAATGAGCAGTTCTTC.

The chain is built from TRBV19 and TRBJ2-1, with D perhaps matching TRBD2 (6 bases). CDR1 LNHDA and CDR2 SQIVND come from the germline V gene (reference sequence). The V end was cut by 2 bases, the J end by 4 bases, with 12 bases between. CDR3 length: 15 amino acids. The CDR3 spells CASSISRDLYNEQFF. The CDR3 region has the DNA TGTGCCAGTAGTATATCCAGGGACTTATACAATGAGCAGTTCTTC.

The genes are TRBV7-2 and TRBJ2-1; D is perhaps TRBD2 (5 bases). CDR1 is SGHTA and CDR2 is FQGNSA in the germline V gene. The CDR3 is 18 amino acids. Trimming stripped 1 base from V and 0 bases from J, with 16 bases between. CDR3 in amino acids: CASSLDPRLAGSYNEQFF. The CDR3 DNA is TGTGCCAGCAGCTTAGATCCCCGCCTGGCGGGCTCCTACAATGAGCAGTTCTTC.

The CDR3 loop is CASSQALAGAYEQYF. Written as DNA, the CDR3 is TGCGCCAGCAGCCAAGCGCTAGCAGGGGCCTACGAGCAGTACTTC. The gene calls are TRBV4-3 and TRBJ2-7, with D possibly TRBD1 on 6 matching bases. V was shortened by 1 base and J by 2 bases, with 12 bases between the two germline ends. The V gene's germline CDR1 is LGHNA and CDR2 YSLEER. The CDR3 loop spans 15 amino acids.

This clone was observed a single time. The chain links TRBV30 to TRBJ2-2; perhaps TRBD1 as D (6 bases). V was shortened by 7 bases and J by 2 bases, with 11 bases between the two germline ends. CDR1 and CDR2 (germline): GTSNPN, SVGIG (reference sequence). The CDR3 spans 13 residues. The CDR3 protein is CASDSPNTGELFF. CDR3 in DNA: TGTGCCTCGGACAGCCCAAACACCGGGGAGCTGTTTTTT.

The chain joins TRBV30 to TRBJ2-3; D not certain. Trimming took 2 bases from V and 3 from J, leaving 6 bases between them. The CDR3 length is 12 residues. CDR1 is GTSNPN, CDR2 SVGIG, per germline (reference sequence). The CDR3 region has the DNA TGTGCCTGGAGTCCAAAAACAGATACGCAGTATTTT. Translation gives CAWSPKTDTQYF.

The rearrangement uses TRBV7-9 and TRBJ2-1; 11 positions agree with TRBD2. CDR1 is SEHNR, CDR2 FQNEAQ, per germline (reference sequence). V lost 0 bases to trimming and J lost 12 bases; unmatched junction nucleotides: 1. The CDR3 has 13 residues. The CDR3 loop reads CASSLALAGGQFF. Written as DNA, the CDR3 is TGTGCCAGCAGCTTAGCGCTAGCGGGAGGGCAGTTCTTC.

The chain combines TRBV9 with TRBJ2-2, with TRBD1 identical over 7 bases. Per the germline V gene, CDR1 is SGDLS and CDR2 is YYNGEE. This CDR3 is 14 amino acids long. V was pared by 1 base and J by 5 bases, with 2 bases of the junction left unmatched. CDR3 amino acids: CASSVKTGTGELFF. In DNA form, the CDR3 reads TGTGCCAGCAGCGTAAAGACAGGGACCGGGGAGCTGTTTTTT.

V and J are TRBV27 and TRBJ1-3; 8 bases fit TRBD1. The CDR3 extends over 14 amino acids. After removal of 6 bases from V and 8 bases from J, the junction contained 9 bases not matched to a gene. CDR1 is MNHEY and CDR2 is SMNVEV in the germline V gene (reference sequence). This chain's CDR3 is CASRPTGGFYTIYF. The CDR3 nucleotides are TGTGCCAGCAGGCCCACAGGGGGTTTCTACACCATATATTTT.

This sequence joins TRBV4-3 and TRBJ1-1, with 9 bases matching TRBD1. V was pared by 3 bases and J by 11 bases, with 10 bases of the junction left unmatched. Germline CDR1 LGHNA, CDR2 YSLEER. The CDR3 runs to 14 residues. The CDR3 nucleotides read TGCGCCAGCAGCCAGCACGGACAGGGGAGGGAGGCTTTCTTT. Its translation is CASSQHGQGREAFF.

In this sample, this clone turned up once. This sequence joins TRBV27 and TRBJ2-3, with 10 bases lining up with TRBD2. V shed 8 bases and J 6 bases; nucleotides not matched to a gene: 8. From germline, CDR1 is MNHEY and CDR2 SMNVEV (reference sequence). The CDR3 length is 14 residues. CDR3 in DNA: TGTGCCAGCTCGCTAGCGGGAGTAAAGGATACGCAGTATTTT. This codes for CASSLAGVKDTQYF.

The rearrangement joins TRBV28 to TRBJ2-7; 11 bases map to TRBD2. The germline CDR1 and CDR2 sequences are MDHEN and SYDVKM. V was clipped by 6 bases and J by 7 bases; unmatched bases: 11. The CDR3 runs 15 residues. CDR3 region: CASRITSGGVYEQYF. The DNA for the CDR3 is TGTGCCAGCAGGATTACTAGCGGGGGAGTTTATGAGCAGTACTTC.

This rearrangement joins TRBV4-1 to TRBJ1-1, with TRBD1 matching over 10 bases. The V and J ends lost 1 base and 1 base, in that order; junction bases with no gene match: 0. Germline lookup yields CDR1 MGHRA and CDR2 YSYEKL. The CDR3 covers 15 residues. The CDR3 reads CASSQGQGANTEAFF. As DNA, the CDR3 is TGCGCCAGCAGCCAAGGACAGGGGGCGAACACTGAAGCTTTCTTT.

This clone was recorded once. The chain is built from TRBV6-4 and TRBJ2-1; 11 nucleotides match TRBD2. In germline, CDR1 is MRHNA, CDR2 SNTAGT. The junction had 5 bases not matched to a gene; V was cut back by 6 bases and J by 7 bases. The CDR3 extends over 14 amino acids. The CDR3 here is CASSLAGGENEQFF. In DNA, the CDR3 is TGTGCCAGCAGCTTAGCGGGAGGGGAAAATGAGCAGTTCTTC.

The chain carries TRBV7-6 and TRBJ2-1, with 10 nucleotides matching TRBD2. Germline values: CDR1 SGHVS, CDR2 FNYEAQ. Trimming cost V 6 bases and J 5 bases; bases outside gene matches: 7. The CDR3 has 15 residues. The CDR3 region is CASRRLAGADNEQFF. The CDR3 DNA sequence: TGTGCCAGCAGACGTCTAGCGGGAGCGGACAATGAGCAGTTCTTC.

Written as DNA, the CDR3 is TGTGCCAGCAGTTACTCGACCGGGACAACTAATGAAAAACTGTTTTTT. This sequence encodes CASSYSTGTTNEKLFF. V and J are TRBV6-5 and TRBJ1-4; no definite D call. The CDR3 runs 16 residues. Germline V gene sequence: CDR1 MNHEY, CDR2 SVGAGI. V lost 0 bases, J lost 0 bases, and 8 bases lay in between.

This chain links TRBV29-1 with TRBJ1-2; D unresolved. The length of the CDR3 is 15 residues. In germline, CDR1 is SQVTM, CDR2 ANQGSEA. V was clipped by 6 bases and J by 0 bases, with 17 bases between them. The CDR3 bases are TGCAGCGTCCTGAGAGATGTAACCGCTAACTATGGCTACACCTTC. Encoded protein: CSVLRDVTANYGYTF.

Ten or more counts support this clone. The rearrangement joins TRBV27 to TRBJ2-3; TRBD2 matches 8 bases. The V segment lost 2 bases and the J segment 8 bases; nucleotides outside the gene matches: 9. CDR3 length equals 15 residues. The germline V gene encodes CDR1 MNHEY and CDR2 SMNVEV (reference sequence). This chain's CDR3 is CASSLAGGRLGTQYF. The CDR3 coding sequence is TGTGCCAGCAGTTTAGCGGGAGGAAGGTTAGGTACGCAGTATTTT.

The chain is built from TRBV27 and TRBJ2-7, with a weak D call TRBD2 (5 bases). CDR3 length equals 14 residues. From germline, CDR1 is MNHEY and CDR2 SMNVEV (reference sequence). V shed 5 bases and J shed 6 bases, with 17 bases lying between them. This chain's CDR3 is CASSAHGDLGEQYF. DNA of the CDR3: TGTGCCAGCAGTGCTCACGGGGATTTGGGCGAGCAGTACTTC.

CDR3 DNA sequence: TGTGCCAGCAGTAGGGACAGGGTGAGGGCCTACGAGCAGTACTTC. Translated: CASSRDRVRAYEQYF. V and J are TRBV5-4 and TRBJ2-7, with 9 bases matching TRBD1. This CDR3 contains 15 residues. J lost 2 bases, V lost 5 bases, and 8 bases had no gene match. Germline V gene data show CDR1 as SGHNT and CDR2 as YYREEE (reference sequence).

The chain links TRBV23-1 to TRBJ1-4, with D possibly matching TRBD1 (5 bases). TRBV23-1 is an open reading frame, and its role is uncertain. The CDR3 totals 12 residues. V was trimmed by 8 bases and J by 7 bases, leaving 11 bases between them. The CDR3 spells CASPGRGEKLFF. The DNA of the CDR3 is TGCGCCAGCCCAGGGAGGGGTGAAAAACTGTTTTTT.

The chain employs TRBV27 and TRBJ2-3, with D maybe TRBD2 (5 bases). The CDR3 runs 11 residues. Trimming removed 8 bases from V and 10 bases from J, with 13 bases in between. Per the germline V gene, CDR1 is MNHEY and CDR2 is SMNVEV (reference sequence). CDR3 in DNA: TGTGCCAGCCCAAACGTGGGAGCGCAGTATTTT. It translates to CASPNVGAQYF.

The genes are TRBV4-3 and TRBJ1-2, with a weak D call TRBD1 (6 bases). Germline-derived CDR1 and CDR2 are LGHNA and YSLEER. The CDR3 runs 13 residues. The V end was cut by 0 bases, the J end by 7 bases, with 9 bases between. CDR3 loop: CASSQEGGPGYTF. As DNA, the CDR3 is TGCGCCAGCAGCCAAGAGGGGGGGCCTGGCTACACCTTC.

The CDR3 DNA reads TGCGCCAGCAGCCAACGGGGGTATGAGCAGTTCTTC. This sequence encodes CASSQRGYEQFF. The chain recombines TRBV4-1 with TRBJ2-1; tentative D call: TRBD2 (6 bases). Looked up from germline, CDR1 is MGHRA and CDR2 is YSYEKL. Trimming left V 2 bases short and J 8 bases short, with 7 bases between. CDR3 length: 12 residues.

The CDR3 DNA follows: TGCGCCAGCAGCCCCGGGACTAGCGGGATCAATGAGCAGTTCTTC. As protein: CASSPGTSGINEQFF. The V and J genes are TRBV5-1 and TRBJ2-1; 13 nucleotides line up with TRBD2. Germline assignment: CDR1 SGHRS and CDR2 YFSETQ. CDR3 length: 15 amino acids. Unmatched junction bases numbered 4, after V lost 4 bases and J lost 6 bases. The whole variable domain, filled in from reference TRBV5-1 and TRBJ2-1, reads KAGVTQTPRYLIKTRGQQVTLSCSPISGHRSVSWYQQTPGQGLQFLFEYFSETQRNKGNFPGRFSGRQFSNSRSEMNVSTLELGDSALYLCASSPGTSGINEQFFGPGTRLTVL.

This clone was detected once. J is TRBJ2-1 and V is TRBV7-8, with 9 bases fitting TRBD1. Germline V gene data show CDR1 as SGHVS and CDR2 as FQNEAQ. The CDR3 consists of 16 residues. V was clipped by 1 base and J by 3 bases; unmatched bases: 4. Written as DNA, the CDR3 is TGTGCCAGCAGCTTAGATAGGACAGGGGTCTACAATGAGCAGTTCTTC. Translation gives CASSLDRTGVYNEQFF. The full variable domain, its missing parts supplied by reference TRBV7-8 and TRBJ2-1, is GAGVSQSPRYKVAKRGQDVALRCDPISGHVSLFWYQQALGQGPEFLTYFQNEAQLDKSGLPSDRFFAERPEGSVSTLKIQRTQQEDSAVYLCASSLDRTGVYNEQFFGPGTRLTVL.

J is TRBJ1-1 and V is TRBV7-8; D possibly corresponds to TRBD1 (5 bases). Germline V gene data show CDR1 as SGHVS and CDR2 as FQNEAQ. V lost 5 bases to trimming and J lost 8 bases, with 12 bases between them. The CDR3 extends over 12 amino acids. Written as DNA, the CDR3 is TGTGCCAGCAGCCCCCCCCGGACAGAAGCTTTCTTT. It translates to CASSPPRTEAFF.

This clone was observed a single time. This chain uses TRBV19 with TRBJ1-1, with D possibly TRBD1 on 5 matching bases. Trimming pared 1 base from V and 0 bases from J, leaving 9 bases between. This CDR3 has 15 residues. Germline values: CDR1 LNHDA, CDR2 SQIVND (reference sequence). Here the CDR3 reads CASSIGGGMNTEAFF. CDR3 DNA: TGTGCCAGTAGTATAGGTGGGGGGATGAACACTGAAGCTTTCTTT.

This rearrangement joins TRBV6-1 to TRBJ2-3; 8 bases line up with TRBD1. Germline assignment: CDR1 MNHNS and CDR2 SASEGT. This CDR3 is 15 amino acids long. V was clipped by 1 base and J by 3 bases; unmatched bases: 3. CDR3 amino acids: CASSEGTGRTDTQYF. The CDR3 bases are TGTGCCAGCAGTGAAGGGACAGGGAGGACAGATACGCAGTATTTT.

V is TRBV2 and J is TRBJ2-7; perhaps TRBD2 as D (7 bases). This CDR3 has 16 residues. The germline V gene has CDR1 SNHLY and CDR2 FYNNEI. Deletions cut 4 bases from V and 0 bases from J, with 16 bases between. The CDR3 DNA reads as TGTGCCAGCAGTGGTGGGCCGGGGGGCCCCTCCTACGAGCAGTACTTC. Its protein product is CASSGGPGGPSYEQYF.

The CDR3 DNA is TGTGCCAGCAGCGTAGCTTCGGTAACTCGGGATACGCAGTATTTT. This sequence encodes CASSVASVTRDTQYF. This sequence joins TRBV9 and TRBJ2-3, with D unclear. The CDR3 has 15 amino acids. Trimming stripped 0 bases from V and 6 bases from J, with 14 bases between. Germline lookup yields CDR1 SGDLS and CDR2 YYNGEE.